These T cell receptor beta chains were read from a single sample in a study of cytomegalovirus exposure and HLA in healthy donors. Here immunoSEQ multiplex PCR was the method, and the copy in TCRdb shows in-frame clones only, minus some. The table shows about 62,000 clones, with roughly 86% occurring only once. Sequencing was carried out using PBMCs. The receptors originated from a man aged 18 to 29 in good health and CMV-seronegative. Each CDR3 is given with its conserved first and last residue. The D gene is left open where the match is weak. Where a row states a size, it is once, few, many or the class of an expanded clone; other rows omit it.

size,J,V,D,CDR3,DNA
-,TRBJ2-5,TRBV11-3,-,CASSPGEGTQYF,TGTGCCAGCAGCCCGGGAGAGGGGACCCAGTACTTC
-,TRBJ1-1,TRBV2,TRBD1,CASTMRGQGFMNTEAFF,TGTGCCAGCACCATGCGGGGACAGGGGTTTATGAACACTGAAGCTTTCTTT
once,TRBJ1-2,TRBV6-1,TRBD1,CASTNRDRDFVTF,TGTGCCAGCACAAATAGGGACAGGGATTTTGTCACCTTC
-,TRBJ1-2,TRBV5-1,-,CASRMDSSGGNGYTF,TGCGCCAGCAGAATGGACAGCTCGGGTGGAAATGGCTACACCTTC
-,TRBJ2-2,TRBV2,TRBD1,CASSTTGGAATGELFF,TGTGCCAGCAGTACCACAGGGGGCGCGGCCACCGGGGAGCTGTTTTTT
-,TRBJ2-5,TRBV4-2,-,CASSPPGREETQYF,TGTGCCAGCAGCCCTCCCGGCCGGGAAGAGACCCAGTACTTC
-,TRBJ2-1,TRBV30,TRBD1,CAWGHGTGPYNEQFF,TGTGCCTGGGGCCACGGGACAGGGCCCTACAATGAGCAGTTCTTC
-,TRBJ2-7,TRBV4-1,TRBD1,CASSQGGQGHYEQYF,TGCGCCAGCAGCCAAGGCGGACAGGGGCACTACGAGCAGTACTTC
-,TRBJ2-7,TRBV6-1,TRBD1,CASTMTRGPSYEQYF,TGTGCCAGCACTATGACCAGGGGGCCTTCCTACGAGCAGTACTTC
-,TRBJ2-1,TRBV30,TRBD2,CAWRNSGGARYEQFF,TGTGCCTGGAGGAATAGCGGGGGGGCGCGGTATGAGCAGTTCTTC
-,TRBJ2-7,TRBV6-5,-,CASSNHRGGQYF,TGTGCCAGCAGTAACCACAGGGGAGGGCAGTACTTC
-,TRBJ1-1,TRBV29-1,-,CSADILAEAFF,TGCAGCGCCGACATCCTCGCTGAAGCTTTCTTT
-,TRBJ2-3,TRBV6-5,TRBD2,CASSSRGGPSTDTQYF,TGTGCCAGCAGTTCCCGCGGGGGGCCGAGCACAGATACGCAGTATTTT
-,TRBJ1-3,TRBV4-1,-,CASSQGHSGNTIYF,TGCGCCAGCAGCCAAGGACACTCCGGAAACACCATATATTTT
-,TRBJ2-4,TRBV5-8,TRBD1,CASSWAAPRTGRENIQYF,TGTGCCAGCAGCTGGGCCGCTCCCAGGACAGGCCGGGAAAACATTCAGTACTTC
-,TRBJ2-3,TRBV10-1,TRBD2,CASSESTSGGHQYF,TGCGCCAGCAGTGAGTCTACTAGCGGGGGCCACCAGTATTTT
few,TRBJ1-2,TRBV5-5,-,CASRRGPDYGYTF,TGTGCCAGCCGGCGGGGACCCGACTATGGCTACACCTTC
-,TRBJ2-3,TRBV6-5,-,CASSYGGTVATDTQYF,TGTGCCAGCAGTTACGGGGGGACAGTAGCGACAGATACGCAGTATTTT
-,TRBJ2-6,TRBV30,-,CAWSVLGSGANVLTF,TGTGCCTGGAGTGTACTTGGCTCTGGGGCCAACGTCCTGACTTTC
-,TRBJ2-3,TRBV2,-,CANSRDFTDTQYF,TGTGCCAACAGCCGGGACTTCACAGATACGCAGTATTTT
-,TRBJ2-3,TRBV7-9,-,CASSLEGLGTDTQYF,TGTGCCAGCAGCTTAGAGGGACTTGGCACAGATACGCAGTATTTT
few,TRBJ1-5,TRBV19,-,CASTTLSNQPQHF,TGTGCCAGTACCACTTTGAGCAATCAGCCCCAGCATTTT
few,TRBJ2-1,TRBV9,TRBD2,CASSLGGLAGYSEQFF,TGTGCCAGCAGCCTCGGGGGGCTAGCGGGGTATAGTGAGCAGTTCTTC
-,TRBJ1-1,TRBV11-1,-,CASRRGANTEAFF,TGTGCCAGCAGACGCGGGGCGAACACTGAAGCTTTCTTT
-,TRBJ1-6,TRBV7-4,-,CARPQGGSYNSPLHF,TGTGCCAGGCCCCAGGGAGGTTCCTATAATTCACCCCTCCACTTT
few,TRBJ2-1,TRBV27,TRBD2,CASSLAGEMNEQFF,TGTGCCAGCAGCCTAGCGGGGGAAATGAATGAGCAGTTCTTC
-,TRBJ2-1,TRBV15,-,CATSSPHISNEQFF,TGTGCCACCAGCAGTCCTCACATTTCGAATGAGCAGTTCTTC
-,TRBJ2-7,TRBV4-1,TRBD1,CASSQDWGQGTLYEQYF,TGCGCCAGCAGCCAAGATTGGGGACAGGGGACCCTCTACGAGCAGTACTTC
-,TRBJ1-4,TRBV2,-,CASIRSNEKLFF,TGTGCCAGCATCAGATCTAATGAAAAACTGTTTTTT
few,TRBJ1-1,TRBV5-1,TRBD1,CASSGRGATPEAFF,TGCGCCAGCAGCGGCAGGGGGGCAACCCCTGAAGCTTTCTTT